The 5 T cell receptor beta chains presented below share a single source sample, sequenced in a study of radiotherapy plus CTLA-4 blockade in lung cancer. The table came from immunoSEQ multiplex PCR; TCRdb's copy has only in-frame clones and leaves some out. In the table there are approximately 73,000 clones, around 86% of which are singletons. The sequences come from peripheral blood, collected from a patient treated with radiotherapy plus ipilimumab. These receptors were obtained from a human donor with non-small cell lung cancer that progressed on radiotherapy plus ipilimumab.

The rearrangement uses TRBV9 and TRBJ2-2, with D uncertain. The CDR3 is 14 amino acids. Trimming stripped 4 bases from V and 5 bases from J, with 12 bases between. Looked up from germline, CDR1 is SGDLS and CDR2 is YYNGEE. CDR3 in amino acids: CASSRLGSTGELFF. The CDR3 DNA follows: TGTGCCAGCAGCCGGCTCGGGTCTACCGGGGAGCTGTTTTTT.

The chain uses TRBV7-9 and TRBJ2-1, with a tentative D call TRBD1 (7 bases). Trimming took off 5 bases at V and 9 bases at J, with 17 bases between the two ends. Germline V gene sequence: CDR1 SEHNR, CDR2 FQNEAQ (reference sequence). This CDR3 has 14 residues. The CDR3 DNA sequence: TGTGCCAGCAGCCCACAGGGGCGGCGGGGTGAGCAGTTCTTC. It yields the protein CASSPQGRRGEQFF.

The chain is built from TRBV9 and TRBJ2-1; 7 bases line up with TRBD2. Trimming removed 3 bases from V and 2 bases from J; junction bases left unmatched: 5. This CDR3 has 15 amino acids. Germline V gene data show CDR1 as SGDLS and CDR2 as YYNGEE. The CDR3 DNA reads TGTGCCAGCAGCGCGAGCGGGAACCCCTACAATGAGCAGTTCTTC. Translated: CASSASGNPYNEQFF.

V and J are TRBV5-1 and TRBJ1-2; D not resolved. The CDR3 spans 16 residues. Germline V gives CDR1 SGHRS, CDR2 YFSETQ. The V and J ends lost 1 base and 0 bases respectively, with 13 bases between them. CDR3 in DNA: TGCGCCAGCAGCTTGCAAGCGGCAGCAACTAACTATGGCTACACCTTC. Protein sequence: CASSLQAAATNYGYTF.

V gene TRBV18 combines with J gene TRBJ2-1; 7 nucleotides match TRBD2. Looked up from germline, CDR1 is KGHSH and CDR2 is LQKENI. The CDR3 consists of 16 residues. Losses at the gene ends were 1 base for V and 0 bases for J; bases not matched to a gene: 3. The DNA of the CDR3 is TGTGCCAGCTCACCACGAAGGACTAGCTCCTACAATGAGCAGTTCTTC. This translates into CASSPRRTSSYNEQFF.